The 3 T cell receptor beta chains presented below share a single source sample, sequenced in a study of identical twins. TCRdb called the 5' RACE reads again in MiXCR, with one record for every CDR3 protein. The table shows hundreds of thousands of distinct CDR3 sequences, with just under 9.5% occurring only once. The same data also contributed to another study, on yellow fever vaccine responses in identical twins.

The source material was CD8+ T cells sorted from blood. These receptors were collected from a woman between 18 and 29 years old in good health.

This clonotype has only a few counts. The chain links TRBV11-1 to TRBJ2-3; D may be TRBD1 (5 bases). Germline V gene lookup returns CDR1 SGHAT and CDR2 FQDESV (reference sequence). V was clipped by 3 bases and J by 7 bases, with 8 bases between them. The CDR3 contains 12 residues. This CDR3 reads CASSLTANTQYF. CDR3 nucleotide sequence: TGTGCCAGCAGCTTGACAGCAAATACGCAGTATTTT.

The rearrangement links TRBV9 to TRBJ2-3; D not certain. V lost 3 bases and J 4 bases, leaving 12 bases between the germline ends. Germline assignment: CDR1 SGDLS and CDR2 YYNGEE. CDR3 length: 14 residues. CDR3 nucleotides: TGTGCCAGCAGCGGCGATAAGGACCCAGATACGCAGTATTTT. This codes for CASSGDKDPDTQYF.

This clonotype was picked up many times. This chain uses TRBV6-1 with TRBJ2-2, with a weak D call TRBD1 (5 bases). Germline values: CDR1 MNHNS, CDR2 SASEGT. The V end lost 7 bases, the J end lost 3 bases, and 12 bases lay between the germline ends. The length of the CDR3 is 14 residues. The CDR3 DNA reads as TGTGCCAGCATCCAGGGTACTTACACCGGGGAGCTGTTTTTT. It yields the protein CASIQGTYTGELFF.